This T cell receptor (beta chain) was sequenced in a study of CD4 T cells in relation to SARS-CoV-2 and coronaviruses. Overall study findings and caveats: Memory recall responses, not primary responses primed in culture, are what the assay detects. Monoreactive clones expanded significantly more to SARS-CoV-2 than crossreactive clones did.

To note about this clone: Its antigen is as yet unknown.

Unexposed donor CD4+ T cells date from 2011-2018, before the COVID-19 pandemic. Naive and memory CD4+ T cells came from enriched cryopreserved PBMCs. Uncultured naive and memory CD4+ T cells supplied DNA for deep TCR-beta sequencing. Measured with immunoSEQ multiplex PCR; TCRdb has only the in-frame clones, and not every one. The sample has 60,000 to 75,000 clones, 80% to 95% seen once. Trimming cost V 0 bases and J 2 bases, with 11 bases left between them. The V gene's germline CDR1 is SGHRS and CDR2 YFSETQ. The CDR3 loop spans 16 amino acids. The rearrangement links TRBV5-1 to TRBJ1-4; D possibly corresponds to TRBD1 (6 bases). This receptor was taken from a human donor in good health. The specimen was naive CD4+ T cells from PBMCs. The subset denotes: naive CD4+ T cells isolated by negative enrichment. CDR3: CASSLEGGPTNEKLFF. CDR3 coding DNA: TGCGCCAGCAGCTTGGAGGGGGGGCCGACTAATGAAAAACTGTTTTTT.